The 31 T cell receptor beta chains below come from one sample, sequenced in a study of T-cell memory formation after mild COVID-19. TCRdb passed the 5' RACE reads through MiXCR, listing each CDR3 protein once. The sample lists about 140,000 distinct CDR3 sequences, more than 12% occurring once. Sequencing used PBMCs or a T cell subset sorted from them (not recorded which). These receptors were obtained from an adult woman who had mild COVID-19 (a few samples of this study predate the infection). Cell type and time point are not known.

The J gene is TRBJ2-3, the V gene TRBV5-7; 12 bases map to TRBD2. TRBV5-7 is assigned to the ORF class and has an uncertain function. The CDR3 runs 19 residues. The V and J ends lost 4 bases and 2 bases, in that order; junction bases with no gene match: 14. The CDR3, as DNA: TGTGCCAGCAGCCCGCCGGGACTAGCGGGCCCTTCAAACACAGATACGCAGTATTTT. It encodes CASSPPGLAGPSNTDTQYF.

The chain uses TRBV9 and TRBJ2-7, with no clear D. Germline V gene lookup returns CDR1 SGDLS and CDR2 YYNGEE. Trimming removed 4 bases at V and 0 bases at J, with 8 bases between. CDR3 length: 13 residues. The CDR3 DNA follows: TGTGCCAGCAGCCCGCAGGTCTCCTACGAGCAGTACTTC. This encodes CASSPQVSYEQYF.

The CDR3 DNA follows: TGTGCCAGCAGCTTGCGGGGGAAGGGGTACGAGCAGTACTTC. This sequence encodes CASSLRGKGYEQYF. The chain links TRBV5-6 to TRBJ2-7; D might be TRBD2 (6 bases). With 1 base removed from V and 4 bases from J, the gap between germline ends came to 12 bases. The CDR3 length is 14 residues. Germline CDR1 and CDR2: SGHDT and YYEEEE. The full variable domain, rest sourced from reference TRBV5-6 and TRBJ2-7, is DAGVTQSPTHLIKTRGQQVTLRCSPKSGHDTVSWYQQALGQGPQFIFQYYEEEERQRGNFPDRFSGHQFPNYSSELNVNALLLGDSALYLCASSLRGKGYEQYFGPGTRLTVT.

In its sample, this clonotype was seen a few times. The V call is TRBV7-9, the J call TRBJ2-2, with a weak D call TRBD1 (5 bases). There are 15 residues in the CDR3. Germline values: CDR1 SEHNR, CDR2 FQNEAQ (reference sequence). The V gene lost 4 bases and the J gene lost 1 base, with 10 bases spanning the gap. CDR3 in DNA: TGTGCCAGCAGCTCCGCTGGACAGAACACCGGGGAGCTGTTTTTT. Its protein product is CASSSAGQNTGELFF.

This clonotype was counted between two and nine times. This chain links TRBV9 with TRBJ2-7; the D gene is possibly TRBD1 (6 bases). V gave up 7 bases and J gave up 6 bases, with 20 bases separating them. This CDR3 spans 14 amino acids. Germline V gene sequence: CDR1 SGDLS, CDR2 YYNGEE. The CDR3 DNA reads TGTGCCAGCCAAGGAGTGGGGGCTAGGAGCGAGCAGTACTTC. Its protein is CASQGVGARSEQYF.

This clonotype was seen at least ten times. This chain uses TRBV5-1 with TRBJ2-5; weak D call: TRBD2 (5 bases). The germline V gene encodes CDR1 SGHRS and CDR2 YFSETQ. This CDR3 spans 14 amino acids. The V and J ends lost 3 bases and 3 bases respectively, with 12 bases between them. The CDR3 protein is CASSWTRVEETQYF. DNA for the CDR3: TGCGCCAGCAGCTGGACGAGGGTTGAAGAGACCCAGTACTTC.

This clonotype has only a few counts. V and J are TRBV7-9 and TRBJ1-1; 9 bases are a match to TRBD1. V was pared by 1 base and J by 5 bases, with 5 bases of the junction left unmatched. Germline CDR1 SEHNR, CDR2 FQNEAQ (reference sequence). This CDR3 has 15 amino acids. CDR3: CASSLGTGAGTEAFF. The DNA for the CDR3 is TGTGCCAGCAGCTTAGGGACAGGGGCGGGGACTGAAGCTTTCTTT.

This clonotype was counted a few times. The V and J genes are TRBV30 and TRBJ2-7, with TRBD1 matching 8 bases. This CDR3 contains 13 residues. V trimming: 3 bases; J trimming: 3 bases; junction bases outside the gene matches: 4. Germline-derived CDR1 and CDR2 are GTSNPN and SVGIG (reference sequence). In DNA, the CDR3 is TGTGCCTGGAGAGGGACAGGTCGCTACGAGCAGTACTTC. Amino acids: CAWRGTGRYEQYF. The variable domain in full, completed from reference TRBV30 and TRBJ2-7, reads SQTIHQWPATLVQPVGSPLSLECTVEGTSNPNLYWYRQAAGRGLQLLFYSVGIGQISSEVPQNLSASRPQDRQFILSSKKLLLSDSGFYLCAWRGTGRYEQYFGPGTRLTVT.

The V and J genes are TRBV24-1 and TRBJ1-5; the match to TRBD1 covers 7 bases. The J segment lost 6 bases and the V segment lost 4 bases, leaving 8 bases of the junction unmatched. The CDR3 has 15 amino acids. Germline V gene lookup returns CDR1 KGHDR and CDR2 SFDVKD. The CDR3 DNA is TGTGCCACCAGTGAAAGGGACAGATCTAGTCAGCCCCAGCATTTT. Its protein is CATSERDRSSQPQHF.

This clonotype was counted at least ten times. The V call is TRBV20-1, the J call TRBJ2-7, with D perhaps TRBD1 (6 bases). This CDR3 has 14 amino acids. V was trimmed by 5 bases and J by 0 bases, leaving 14 bases between them. Looked up from germline, CDR1 is DFQATT and CDR2 is SNEGSKA (reference sequence). The CDR3 region is CSAERDTNSYEQYF. CDR3 bases: TGCAGTGCTGAAAGGGACACAAACTCCTACGAGCAGTACTTC.

This clonotype was found a few times. The chain uses TRBV6-1 and TRBJ2-1, with unresolved D. Trimming left V 5 bases short and J 3 bases short, with 11 bases between. Germline assignment: CDR1 MNHNS and CDR2 SASEGT. CDR3 size: 14 residues. CDR3 bases: TGTGCCAGCAGTCACTTCACTCTCTACAATGAGCAGTTCTTC. It translates to CASSHFTLYNEQFF.

This sequence joins TRBV20-1 and TRBJ1-5; D remains unclear. The V end was cut by 3 bases, the J end by 1 base, with 10 bases between. The CDR3 is 14 residues long. Germline assignment: CDR1 DFQATT and CDR2 SNEGSKA (reference sequence). CDR3 protein: CSASPGGSNQPQHF. In nucleotides, the CDR3 is TGCAGTGCTAGCCCAGGAGGAAGCAATCAGCCCCAGCATTTT.

This clonotype was found a few times. J is TRBJ1-1 and V is TRBV18, with no clear D. This CDR3 region has 13 residues. CDR1 and CDR2 (germline): KGHSH, LQKENI. Trimming pared 5 bases from V and 5 bases from J, leaving 12 bases between. CDR3 coding DNA: TGTGCCAGCTCATTCACCGCCGAGACTGAAGCTTTCTTT. It specifies CASSFTAETEAFF.

DNA for the CDR3: TGTGCCAGCAGCTTGGAAGGGCCTGGAAACACCATATATTTT. It translates to CASSLEGPGNTIYF. The genes are TRBV5-5 and TRBJ1-3; D not resolved. The CDR3 sequence is 14 residues long. V dropped 0 bases and J dropped 2 bases, with 6 bases sitting between them. Germline CDR1 reads SGHKS; CDR2 reads YYEKEE (reference sequence). The full variable domain, its missing parts supplied by reference TRBV5-5 and TRBJ1-3, is DAGVTQSPTHLIKTRGQQVTLRCSPISGHKSVSWYQQVLGQGPQFIFQYYEKEERGRGNFPDRFSARQFPNYSSELNVNALLLGDSALYLCASSLEGPGNTIYFGEGSWLTVV.

The genes are TRBV5-1 and TRBJ1-2; 8 bases are shared with TRBD1. CDR1 and CDR2 from the germline V gene are SGHRS and YFSETQ. The CDR3 totals 14 residues. With 4 bases clipped from V and 0 bases from J, the junction kept 2 bases outside the gene matches. The DNA for the CDR3 is TGCGCCAGCAGCCCAGGGGGCCCTAACTATGGCTACACCTTC. This encodes CASSPGGPNYGYTF.

The chain is built from TRBV27 and TRBJ2-5; 11 positions match TRBD2. CDR1 and CDR2 from the germline V gene are MNHEY and SMNVEV (reference sequence). J lost 4 bases, V lost 5 bases, and 9 bases had no gene match. The CDR3 sequence is 16 residues long. This CDR3 reads CASSTLSGGGRETQYF. The DNA of the CDR3 is TGTGCCAGCAGTACTCTTAGCGGGGGGGGACGAGAGACCCAGTACTTC.

The rearrangement joins TRBV10-3 to TRBJ2-1; D may be TRBD2 (5 bases). This CDR3 has 12 amino acids. CDR1 and CDR2 from the germline V gene are ENHRY and SYGVKD. Trimming shortened V by 3 bases and J by 9 bases, and 9 bases separated the two germline ends. In nucleotides, the CDR3 is TGTGCCATCAGTGAAGTCGCGGGTGAGCAGTTCTTC. This sequence encodes CAISEVAGEQFF.

This sequence joins TRBV12-3 or TRBV12-4 and TRBJ2-7, with TRBD2 matching over 7 bases. The J segment lost 0 bases and the V segment lost 1 base, leaving 3 bases of the junction unmatched. There are 15 residues in the CDR3. The CDR3 region has the DNA TGTGCCAGCAGTTTAGGCGGGAGTCACTCCTACGAGCAGTACTTC. Its translation is CASSLGGSHSYEQYF.

The gene calls are TRBV29-1 and TRBJ2-7; 12 nucleotides agree with TRBD2. The CDR3 is made up of 18 amino acids. The germline gives CDR1 SQVTM, CDR2 ANQGSEA. With 6 bases clipped from V and 0 bases from J, the junction kept 15 bases outside the gene matches. CDR3 nucleotides: TGCAGCGTAATTGGGACTAGCGGGCTGTCTCCGAGCTCCTACGAGCAGTACTTC. Its translation is CSVIGTSGLSPSSYEQYF.

The rearrangement joins TRBV27 to TRBJ2-7; TRBD2 matches at 10 bases. Germline V gene data show CDR1 as MNHEY and CDR2 as SMNVEV (reference sequence). J gave up 4 bases and V 5 bases, and 5 bases lay outside the gene matches. This CDR3 has 14 residues. The CDR3: CASSPLAGVYEQYF. The CDR3 DNA reads as TGTGCCAGCAGTCCTCTAGCGGGGGTTTACGAGCAGTACTTC.

J is TRBJ1-4 and V is TRBV7-2; no firm D call. The CDR3 totals 13 residues. Deletions cut 2 bases from V and 7 bases from J, with 8 bases between. Looked up from germline, CDR1 is SGHTA and CDR2 is FQGNSA. Here the CDR3 DNA reads TGTGCCAGCAGCTTAAGGTCGGCTGAAAAACTGTTTTTT. It encodes CASSLRSAEKLFF.

This chain connects TRBV7-3 to TRBJ2-3; 16 nucleotides match TRBD2. After removal of 5 bases from V and 6 bases from J, the junction contained 5 bases not matched to a gene. The CDR3 runs to 16 residues. The germline gives CDR1 SGHTA, CDR2 FQGTGA. The CDR3 region is CASSLGLAGGTDTQYF. The CDR3 DNA reads TGTGCCAGCAGCCTGGGACTAGCGGGAGGGACCGATACGCAGTATTTT.

The chain carries TRBV5-1 and TRBJ2-5; 7 bases agree with TRBD1. The CDR3 loop spans 15 amino acids. V shed 5 bases and J 0 bases; nucleotides not matched to a gene: 7. In germline, CDR1 is SGHRS, CDR2 YFSETQ. As DNA, the CDR3 is TGCGCCAGCAGACAGACAGGGTTCGACCAAGAGACCCAGTACTTC. It translates to CASRQTGFDQETQYF.

V gene TRBV10-3 combines with J gene TRBJ1-5; D unclear. The CDR3 totals 12 residues. The V and J ends lost 4 bases and 5 bases respectively, with 6 bases between them. Germline CDR1 ENHRY, CDR2 SYGVKD. CDR3 coding DNA: TGTGCCATCAGTGGAACAGATCAGCCCCAGCATTTT. Its protein product is CAISGTDQPQHF.

The J gene is TRBJ1-2, the V gene TRBV10-3; 7 bases are a match to TRBD1. The V segment lost 2 bases and the J segment 4 bases; nucleotides outside the gene matches: 7. The germline V gene encodes CDR1 ENHRY and CDR2 SYGVKD. CDR3 length equals 15 residues. In DNA, the CDR3 is TGTGCCATCAGTGAGGGTCGGGACAGAAGCTATGGCTACACCTTC. It specifies CAISEGRDRSYGYTF.

The V call is TRBV9, the J call TRBJ2-5; D is ambiguous. From germline, CDR1 is SGDLS and CDR2 YYNGEE. V lost 4 bases and J lost 0, with 10 bases in between. This CDR3 has 14 residues. The DNA for the CDR3 is TGTGCCAGCAGCCCCCGGTGGTACCAAGAGACCCAGTACTTC. Protein: CASSPRWYQETQYF.

This clonotype was counted only a few times. The gene calls are TRBV15 and TRBJ2-3; tentatively, D is TRBD1 (6 bases). The V gene lost 0 bases and the J gene lost 2 bases, with 12 bases spanning the gap. The CDR3 length is 16 residues. The germline V gene encodes CDR1 LNHNV and CDR2 YYDKDF (reference sequence). The CDR3 here is CATSRDSRGLTDTQYF. CDR3 DNA: TGTGCCACCAGCAGAGATAGCAGGGGCCTCACAGATACGCAGTATTTT.

The chain combines TRBV10-2 with TRBJ2-1; weak D call: TRBD2 (6 bases). Germline V gene data show CDR1 as WSHSY and CDR2 as SAAADI. V lost 3 bases to trimming and J lost 4 bases, with 19 bases between them. The CDR3 sequence is 17 residues long. The CDR3 spells CASSESPGSGWYNEQFF. As DNA, the CDR3 is TGCGCCAGCAGTGAATCCCCCGGTAGCGGCTGGTACAATGAGCAGTTCTTC.

The genes are TRBV7-9 and TRBJ1-5; 7 bases match TRBD1. Germline trimming cut 6 bases from V and 2 bases from J; bases unmatched to any gene: 7. There are 15 residues in the CDR3. The germline CDR1 and CDR2 sequences are SEHNR and FQNEAQ (reference sequence). CDR3 in DNA: TGTGCCAGCAGTACGACAGGGATTGGCAATCAGCCCCAGCATTTT. This translates into CASSTTGIGNQPQHF.

The V call is TRBV14, the J call TRBJ2-7; no firm D call. The CDR3 is 12 amino acids. V was shortened by 1 base and J by 0 bases, with 1 base between the two germline ends. Looked up from germline, CDR1 is SGHDN and CDR2 is FVKESK. As DNA, the CDR3 is TGTGCCAGCAGCCAAGTCTCCTACGAGCAGTACTTC. Its translation is CASSQVSYEQYF.

This clonotype occurred a few times. The genes are TRBV7-3 and TRBJ2-3, with TRBD2 as a possible D gene (6 bases). V was trimmed by 5 bases and J by 13 bases, leaving 22 bases between them. The CDR3 consists of 14 residues. Germline values: CDR1 SGHTA, CDR2 FQGTGA. The CDR3 loop is CASSPDGMGGLEYF. CDR3 nucleotides: TGTGCCAGCAGCCCCGACGGGATGGGGGGACTGGAGTATTTT.